The rows below give T cell receptor beta chains drawn from one sample of a study of T cell repertoires in cytomegalovirus infection. TCRdb reprocessed the reads with MiXCR, giving one entry per CDR3 protein. In the table there are 290,000 or so distinct CDR3 sequences, 9.6% of which are singletons. Sequencing was performed on PBMCs. The receptors were gathered from a human donor in good health (CMV status not recorded). Some clones in this sample may be carry-over from other donors' samples. CDR3s include the opening cysteine and the closing phenylalanine or tryptophan. A D gene is named only where the DNA matches it firmly. Rows may omit the clone size; those that give it use once, few, many or a size class.

j_gene | len | d_gene | v_gene | abundance | CDR3nt | CDR3aa
TRBJ2-1 | 14 | TRBD1 | TRBV19 | many | TGTGCCAGTAGTATCGGGACAGCGCCCAATGAGCAGTTCTTC | CASSIGTAPNEQFF
TRBJ1-5 | 15 | NA | TRBV20-1 | many | TGCAGTGCTAGAGATGGGGGCAGGGGAAATCAGCCCCAGCATTTT | CSARDGGRGNQPQHF
TRBJ2-1 | 13 | NA | TRBV2 | many | TGTGCCAGCAGAGTGGGACGTAACAATGAGCAGTTCTTC | CASRVGRNNEQFF
TRBJ1-1 | 15 | NA | TRBV6-6 | many | TGTGCCAGCAGTTACACACGGGGACGGAACACTGAAGCTTTCTTT | CASSYTRGRNTEAFF
TRBJ1-1 | 14 | NA | TRBV10-2 | NA | TGCGCCAGCAGACGTGGAGAGGGGAACACTGAAGCTTTCTTT | CASRRGEGNTEAFF
TRBJ1-5 | 12 | NA | TRBV7-2 | many | TGTGCCAGCAGCTTTTTGACAGGTCCGATGAATTTT | CASSFLTGPMNF
TRBJ2-2 | 15 | NA | TRBV6-5 | many | TGTGCCAGCAGTTACGGGACTCCGAACACCGGGGAGCTGTTTTTT | CASSYGTPNTGELFF
TRBJ2-7 | 17 | TRBD1 | TRBV9 | few | TGTGCCAGCAGCCCACTCAGAAAAGGACAGGGTCCCACCGAGCAGTACTTC | CASSPLRKGQGPTEQYF
TRBJ2-1 | 14 | NA | TRBV28 | NA | TGTGCCAGCAGTGCGCAGGGTGCACTCAATGAGCAGTTCTTC | CASSAQGALNEQFF
TRBJ2-3 | 17 | TRBD2 | TRBV19 | NA | TGTGCCAGTAGTATAGGATTCGGACTAGACTTCCCAGATACGCAGTATTTT | CASSIGFGLDFPDTQYF
TRBJ2-1 | 15 | NA | TRBV2 | many | TGTGCCAGCAGTCGTCCGACGATATCCTACAATGAGCAGTTCTTC | CASSRPTISYNEQFF
TRBJ1-2 | 13 | NA | TRBV19 | NA | TGTGCCAGTAGCATCCCCAACTCTCACGGCTACACCTTC | CASSIPNSHGYTF
TRBJ1-1 | 15 | NA | TRBV7-6 | many | TGTGCCAGCTCTTTGGGAAATTACAGATTCTCTGAAGCTTTCTTT | CASSLGNYRFSEAFF
TRBJ2-6 | 15 | NA | TRBV19 | NA | TGTGCCAGTAGTACCGGCGCTTCTGGGGCCAACGTCCTGACTTTC | CASSTGASGANVLTF
TRBJ1-4 | 12 | NA | TRBV2 | many | TGTGCCACTACAGGGTTACAGGGAAAACTGTTTTTT | CATTGLQGKLFF
TRBJ1-2 | 15 | NA | TRBV29-1 | few | TGCAGCGTTGACCGACGAGGCGACACCAACTATGGCTACACCTTC | CSVDRRGDTNYGYTF
TRBJ2-4 | 14 | NA | TRBV6-1 | many | TGTGCCAGCAGATACGGGGGGCATGGAAACATTCAGTACTTC | CASRYGGHGNIQYF
TRBJ2-2 | 16 | TRBD2 | TRBV7-9 | many | TGTGCCAGCAGCCCCGGGGGGGGGTTCCACACCGGGGAGCTGTTTTTT | CASSPGGGFHTGELFF
TRBJ1-4 | 13 | NA | TRBV7-9 | many | TGTGCCAGCAAGGACGGCAACAATGAAAAACTGTTTTTT | CASKDGNNEKLFF
TRBJ1-2 | 13 | TRBD1 | TRBV7-2 | many | TGTGCCAGCAGCTTACAGGGGGCGAATGGCTACACCTTC | CASSLQGANGYTF
TRBJ1-2 | 13 | TRBD1 | TRBV20-1 | few | TGCAGTGCTATCGTCAGGGGGTACTATGGCTACACCTTC | CSAIVRGYYGYTF
TRBJ1-1 | 15 | TRBD1 | TRBV7-2 | few | TGTGCCAGCAGCTCCCAGGACAGGGCCTGGGGTGAAGCTTTCTTT | CASSSQDRAWGEAFF
TRBJ1-1 | 14 | TRBD1 | TRBV27 | many | TGTGCCAGCAGTAGACAGGGGCCGTACTCTGAAGCTTTCTTT | CASSRQGPYSEAFF
TRBJ1-6 | 16 | TRBD1 | TRBV5-4 | many | TGTGCCAGCAGCTTGGCCGGACAGGGGCCCAATTCACCCCTCCACTTT | CASSLAGQGPNSPLHF
TRBJ2-3 | 16 | TRBD2 | TRBV6-2/TRBV6-3 | many | TGTGCCAGCAATTTAGCGGCTAGCGGGGGTACAGATACGCAGTATTTT | CASNLAASGGTDTQYF
TRBJ2-1 | 16 | TRBD2 | TRBV7-2 | many | TGTGCCAGCAGCTTTACCGGGACTAGCTCCTACAATGAGCAGTTCTTC | CASSFTGTSSYNEQFF
TRBJ2-1 | 13 | TRBD2 | TRBV29-1 | many | TGCAGCGTTGCTAGCGGGGGGTACAATGAGCAGTTCTTC | CSVASGGYNEQFF
TRBJ2-3 | 15 | TRBD1 | TRBV5-1 | many | TGCGCCAGCAGCGCCGGGACAGGGAGTCAGGATACGCAGTATTTT | CASSAGTGSQDTQYF
TRBJ2-3 | 16 | TRBD2 | TRBV6-2/TRBV6-3 | NA | TGTGCCAGCAGTTACCCCTTAGCGGGGGACACAGATACGCAGTATTTT | CASSYPLAGDTDTQYF
TRBJ1-1 | 12 | NA | TRBV12-3/TRBV12-4 | few | TGTGCCAGCAGCAGGGTGTCTACTGAAGCTTTCTTT | CASSRVSTEAFF
TRBJ1-1 | 15 | NA | TRBV14 | many | TGTGCCAGCAGCCAGGACATCACGGGGCGCACTGAAGCTTTCTTT | CASSQDITGRTEAFF
TRBJ2-1 | 15 | NA | TRBV7-2 | many | TGTGCCAGCAGCTCCAGGGGAACCCAATACAATGAGCAGTTCTTC | CASSSRGTQYNEQFF
TRBJ2-3 | 15 | NA | TRBV4-1 | many | TGCGCCAGCAGCCAAGATGGCGTCATCACAGATACGCAGTATTTT | CASSQDGVITDTQYF
TRBJ2-1 | 14 | NA | TRBV10-3 | many | TGTGCCATCAGTGAGTCGTTCCAGGCCGATGAGCAGTTCTTC | CAISESFQADEQFF
TRBJ2-1 | 15 | TRBD2 | TRBV2 | many | TGTGCCAGCAGCCGAGGACTAGCGGGGGGGCGTGAGCAGTTCTTC | CASSRGLAGGREQFF
TRBJ2-1 | 16 | NA | TRBV20-1 | many | TGCAGTGCCCCAACGTGGGTGGGGGACTCCTACAATGAGCAGTTCTTC | CSAPTWVGDSYNEQFF
TRBJ2-2 | 13 | NA | TRBV19 | many | TGTGCCAGTAGCATACTCGGGGACGGGGAGCTGTTTTTT | CASSILGDGELFF
TRBJ2-4 | 14 | NA | TRBV14 | NA | TGTGCCAGCAGCCTCGGGACAGCCAAAAACATTCAGTACTTC | CASSLGTAKNIQYF
TRBJ1-2 | 14 | TRBD1 | TRBV5-4 | many | TGTGCCAGCAGCCGAGGGACAGTAGGGCGAGGCTACACCTTC | CASSRGTVGRGYTF
TRBJ1-1 | 16 | NA | TRBV7-9 | many | TGTGCCAGCAGCTCATCCTCGGGACACATGAACACTGAAGCTTTCTTT | CASSSSSGHMNTEAFF
TRBJ2-4 | 15 | TRBD1 | TRBV28 | many | TGTGCCAGCAGTGCCCCCGGACAGGGGGAAAACATTCAGTACTTC | CASSAPGQGENIQYF
TRBJ2-1 | 13 | NA | TRBV20-1 | many | TGCAGTGCTAGCCAGGGGACCTACAATGAGCAGTTCTTC | CSASQGTYNEQFF
TRBJ1-5 | 16 | NA | TRBV6-5 | many | TGTGCCAGCCGCGCGTTCGGGGGGACTTACAATCAGCCCCAGCATTTT | CASRAFGGTYNQPQHF
TRBJ2-4 | 15 | NA | TRBV7-2 | many | TGTGCCAGCAGCTTAGCAGCGGAGGGGGAGTATATTCAGTACTTC | CASSLAAEGEYIQYF
TRBJ1-1 | 13 | TRBD1 | TRBV12-3/TRBV12-4 | many | TGTGCCAGCAGCAGGGACAGGACCACTGAAGCTTTCTTT | CASSRDRTTEAFF
TRBJ1-1 | 12 | NA | TRBV29-1 | NA | TGCAGCGTTGTAGGTACAGTGAACGAAGCTTTCTTT | CSVVGTVNEAFF
TRBJ1-4 | 13 | TRBD1 | TRBV5-5 | many | TGTGCCAGCAGCTTCGGGACAGGGGAAAAACTGTTTTTT | CASSFGTGEKLFF
TRBJ1-5 | 18 | NA | TRBV28 | NA | TGTGCCAGCAGCGCTCTATTCGTCAAGGTACAGGGCCGGCAGCCCCAGCATTTT | CASSALFVKVQGRQPQHF
TRBJ1-6 | 14 | NA | TRBV20-1 | many | TGCAGTGCTAGAGGGCGACTCGTCGCTTCACCCCTCCACTTT | CSARGRLVASPLHF
TRBJ1-5 | 16 | TRBD1 | TRBV28 | many | TGTGCCAGCAGACGGGACAGTTTAAATAGCAATCAGCCCCAGCATTTT | CASRRDSLNSNQPQHF
TRBJ2-1 | 13 | TRBD2 | TRBV7-2 | many | TGTGCCAGCAGCTTCTCCGGGGGGGATGAGCAGTTCTTC | CASSFSGGDEQFF
TRBJ2-1 | 16 | TRBD2 | TRBV27 | few | TGTGCCAGCCTGCGACTGAGCGGGGCGACCTACAATGAGCAGTTCTTC | CASLRLSGATYNEQFF